These 18 T cell receptor beta chains originate from one sample sequenced in a study of blood T cell repertoires in COVID-19. Here immunoSEQ multiplex PCR was the method, and the copy in TCRdb shows in-frame clones only, minus some. The sample shows some 200,000 clones, approximately 90% of them seen only once. The specimen was PBMCs or T cells enriched from blood (not recorded which). These receptors all stem from a man in his late teens or twenties with acute COVID-19.

V gene TRBV11-3 combines with J gene TRBJ2-2, with D possibly being TRBD2 (7 bases). In germline, CDR1 is SGHNT, CDR2 YENEEA. V was clipped by 5 bases and J by 3 bases, with 22 bases between them. The CDR3 loop spans 18 amino acids. The CDR3 region is CASSPRWGREFYTGELFF. DNA for the CDR3: TGTGCCAGCAGCCCCCGGTGGGGGCGGGAGTTTTACACCGGGGAGCTGTTTTTT. Full variable domain (missing parts from reference TRBV11-3 and TRBJ2-2): EAGVVQSPRYKIIEKKQPVAFWCNPISGHNTLYWYLQNLGQGPELLIRYENEEAVDDSQLPKDRFSAERLKGVDSTLKIQPAELGDSAVYLCASSPRWGREFYTGELFFGEGSRLTVL.

The rearrangement joins TRBV5-1 to TRBJ2-2; D unclear. CDR3 length: 12 residues. Germline lookup yields CDR1 SGHRS and CDR2 YFSETQ. Trimming cost V 2 bases and J 3 bases, with 2 bases left between them. The CDR3 loop reads CASSFDTGELFF. The CDR3 region has the DNA TGCGCCAGCAGCTTCGACACCGGGGAGCTGTTTTTT.

This sequence joins TRBV19 and TRBJ2-7; 8 bases are a match to TRBD1. Germline lookup yields CDR1 LNHDA and CDR2 SQIVND (reference sequence). There are 15 residues in the CDR3. V dropped 6 bases and J dropped 7; count of bases not matched to a gene: 14. CDR3 nucleotide sequence: TGTGCCAGTAGCCCCTTCGGACAGGGATGGGGAGAGCAGTACTTC. Protein sequence: CASSPFGQGWGEQYF.

This chain joins TRBV9 and TRBJ1-1, with 7 bases that match TRBD1. V lost 0 bases and J lost 8; bases outside the gene matches: 4. The CDR3 has 13 residues. Germline V gives CDR1 SGDLS, CDR2 YYNGEE. The CDR3: CASSVAGTAEAFF. The CDR3 DNA sequence: TGTGCCAGCAGCGTAGCCGGGACAGCGGAAGCTTTCTTT.

This clone has a handful of counts. V usage is TRBV5-1 and J usage is TRBJ1-2; D perhaps matches TRBD1 (5 bases). Germline V CDR1 and CDR2: SGHRS, YFSETQ. There are 13 residues in the CDR3. Trimming took 6 bases from V and 6 from J, leaving 15 bases between them. CDR3 coding DNA: TGCGCCAGCACCTTCGCAGGGTTCAATGGCTACACCTTC. Translating gives CASTFAGFNGYTF. Looking up the rest from reference TRBV5-1 and TRBJ1-2 gives the full variable domain: KAGVTQTPRYLIKTRGQQVTLSCSPISGHRSVSWYQQTPGQGLQFLFEYFSETQRNKGNFPGRFSGRQFSNSRSEMNVSTLELGDSALYLCASTFAGFNGYTFGSGTRLTVV.

V and J are TRBV29-1 and TRBJ2-3; perhaps TRBD1 as D (6 bases). Germline lookup yields CDR1 SQVTM and CDR2 ANQGSEA. V was cut by 5 bases and J by 2 bases, with 11 bases left in between. The CDR3 covers 13 residues. The CDR3 DNA reads TGCAGCGTTCGGACAGCCAACACAGATACGCAGTATTTT. Protein sequence: CSVRTANTDTQYF.

This clone was picked up one time. The rearrangement links TRBV5-4 to TRBJ2-2; TRBD2 matches 11 bases. The trim removed 3 bases at V and 1 base at J, leaving 2 bases unmatched. Looked up from germline, CDR1 is SGHNT and CDR2 is YYREEE (reference sequence). The CDR3 runs to 16 residues. This CDR3 is CASSSGLAGNTGELFF. The CDR3 DNA follows: TGTGCCAGCAGCTCCGGACTAGCGGGGAACACCGGGGAGCTGTTTTTT.

Here the CDR3 reads CASTVDRGNTIYF. CDR3 sequence (DNA): TGTGCCAGCACCGTCGACAGGGGAAACACCATATATTTT. The chain joins TRBV6-5 to TRBJ1-3; D might be TRBD1 (6 bases). This CDR3 has 13 residues. Germline V gives CDR1 MNHEY, CDR2 SVGAGI. Trimming pared 7 bases from V and 4 bases from J, leaving 11 bases between.

The rearrangement joins TRBV6-6 to TRBJ2-3; tentative D call: TRBD2 (5 bases). V lost 4 bases to trimming and J lost 4 bases, with 12 bases between them. Germline assignment: CDR1 MNHNY and CDR2 SVGAGI (reference sequence). The CDR3 covers 14 residues. In DNA, the CDR3 is TGTGCCAGCAGTTCCTTACTAGAGCCAGATACGCAGTATTTT. Its protein product is CASSSLLEPDTQYF.

The chain couples TRBV28 to TRBJ1-5, with 12 bases fitting TRBD1. The CDR3 covers 16 residues. J gave up 4 bases and V 6 bases, and 7 bases lay outside the gene matches. Germline CDR1 MDHEN, CDR2 SYDVKM. The CDR3 coding sequence is TGTGCCAGCAGAAGGGACAGGGGGCCCAAAAATCAGCCCCAGCATTTT. It specifies CASRRDRGPKNQPQHF.

This chain uses TRBV14 with TRBJ2-6, with 12 bases fitting TRBD1. J was trimmed by 0 bases and V by 7 bases; bases with no gene match: 7. The CDR3 has 18 residues. The germline gives CDR1 SGHDN, CDR2 FVKESK. DNA of the CDR3: TGTGCCAGCAACCCAGGGACAGGGGGCCCCTCTGGGGCCAACGTCCTGACTTTC. Its protein is CASNPGTGGPSGANVLTF. Full variable domain (remainder filled in from reference TRBV14 and TRBJ2-6): EAGVTQFPSHSVIEKGQTVTLRCDPISGHDNLYWYRRVMGKEIKFLLHFVKESKQDESGMPNNRFLAERTGGTYSTLKVQPAELEDSGVYFCASNPGTGGPSGANVLTFGAGSRLTVL.

The sample holds one count of this clone. The chain links TRBV4-1 to TRBJ1-1; D uncertain. Germline assignment: CDR1 MGHRA and CDR2 YSYEKL. The CDR3 extends over 13 amino acids. V lost 0 bases, J lost 7 bases, and 9 bases lay in between. This CDR3 reads CASSQEVIGEAFF. CDR3 DNA: TGCGCCAGCAGCCAAGAGGTGATCGGTGAAGCTTTCTTT.

J is TRBJ1-5 and V is TRBV30; 7 nucleotides match TRBD1. The junction had 4 bases not matched to a gene; V was cut back by 2 bases and J by 0 bases. There are 15 residues in the CDR3. Germline CDR1 GTSNPN, CDR2 SVGIG (reference sequence). As DNA, the CDR3 is TGTGCCTGGAGTAAAGGGACAGTTAGCAATCAGCCCCAGCATTTT. Its translation is CAWSKGTVSNQPQHF.

The chain has TRBV27 and TRBJ2-5; 7 nucleotides align to TRBD2. V trimming: 4 bases; J trimming: 0 bases; junction bases outside the gene matches: 8. Germline loops: CDR1 MNHEY, CDR2 SMNVEV (reference sequence). This CDR3 contains 16 residues. CDR3: CASSYLAEPNQETQYF. The CDR3 DNA sequence: TGTGCCAGCAGTTATCTAGCGGAGCCGAACCAAGAGACCCAGTACTTC.

This chain joins TRBV27 and TRBJ2-2; the match to TRBD2 covers 9 bases. J lost 6 bases, V lost 2 bases, and 1 base had no gene match. Germline assignment: CDR1 MNHEY and CDR2 SMNVEV (reference sequence). This CDR3 is built from 14 residues. The CDR3 DNA follows: TGTGCCAGCAGTTTAGGGACTAGCCCCGGGGAGCTGTTTTTT. It is translated as CASSLGTSPGELFF.

V gene TRBV7-6 combines with J gene TRBJ2-7; D unclear. This CDR3 region has 13 residues. The V end was cut by 5 bases, the J end by 5 bases, with 13 bases between. The germline CDR1 and CDR2 sequences are SGHVS and FNYEAQ. Here the CDR3 reads CASSRPPRNEQYF. The DNA for the CDR3 is TGTGCCAGCAGCCGCCCCCCGCGAAACGAGCAGTACTTC.

The rearrangement uses TRBV4-1 and TRBJ2-1, with D perhaps matching TRBD2 (6 bases). This CDR3 contains 15 residues. The ends were cut back, 8 bases at V and 0 bases at J, with 14 bases in the middle. Per germline, CDR1 MGHRA and CDR2 YSYEKL. The CDR3 loop is CASGDGGLSYNEQFF. The CDR3 DNA reads as TGCGCCAGCGGAGACGGGGGACTCTCCTACAATGAGCAGTTCTTC.

The chain combines TRBV4-2 with TRBJ1-5, with 8 nucleotides matching TRBD1. The CDR3 length is 14 residues. CDR1 is LGHNA, CDR2 YNFKEQ, per germline. V gave up 5 bases and J gave up 8 bases; unmatched junction bases: 8. CDR3 sequence: CASSEGQGHKPQHF. CDR3 coding DNA: TGTGCCAGCAGCGAAGGACAGGGTCATAAGCCCCAGCATTTT.